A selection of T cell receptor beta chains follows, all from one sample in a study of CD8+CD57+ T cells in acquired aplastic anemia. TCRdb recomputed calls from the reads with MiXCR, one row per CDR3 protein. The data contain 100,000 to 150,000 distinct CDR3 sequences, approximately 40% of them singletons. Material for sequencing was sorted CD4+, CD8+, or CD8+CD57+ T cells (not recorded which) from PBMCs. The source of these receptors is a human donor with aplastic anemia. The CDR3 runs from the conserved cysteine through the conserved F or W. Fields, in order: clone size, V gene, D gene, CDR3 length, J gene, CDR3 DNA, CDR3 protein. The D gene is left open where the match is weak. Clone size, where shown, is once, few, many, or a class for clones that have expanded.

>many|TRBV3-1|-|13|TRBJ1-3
TGTGCCAGCAGCCAAAGAGGTGCAAACACCATATATTTT
CASSQRGANTIYF
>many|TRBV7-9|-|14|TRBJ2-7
TGTGCCAGCAGCTTAGGTGCAGGGTTAAGCGAGCAGTACTTC
CASSLGAGLSEQYF
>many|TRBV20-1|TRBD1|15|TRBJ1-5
TGCAGTGCTGGGAACAGGGGGCCAGGCAATCAGCCCCAGCATTTT
CSAGNRGPGNQPQHF
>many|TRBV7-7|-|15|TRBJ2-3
TGTGCCAGCAGCCCCGGTACAGAGAGCACAGATACGCAGTATTTT
CASSPGTESTDTQYF
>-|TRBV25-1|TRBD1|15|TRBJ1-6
TGTGCCAGCAGTCTGACAGGGTACGGGTATTCACCCCTCCACTTT
CASSLTGYGYSPLHF
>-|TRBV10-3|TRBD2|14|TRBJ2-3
TGTGCCACGGGACTAGCGGGGGGATCCGATACGCAGTATTTT
CATGLAGGSDTQYF
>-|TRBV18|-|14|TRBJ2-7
TGTGCCAGCTCACCAGGCGCCCCTTTTTACGAGCAGTACTTC
CASSPGAPFYEQYF
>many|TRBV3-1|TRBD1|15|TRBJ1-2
TGTGCCAGCAGCCAGGGACAGCTAGCTAACTATGGCTACACCTTC
CASSQGQLANYGYTF
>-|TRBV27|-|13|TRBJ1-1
TGTGCCAGTATGACACCCTTGGGCACTGAAGCTTTCTTT
CASMTPLGTEAFF
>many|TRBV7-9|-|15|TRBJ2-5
TGTGCCAGCAGCGTTAATCTACAAGTGCGGGAGACCCAGTACTTC
CASSVNLQVRETQYF
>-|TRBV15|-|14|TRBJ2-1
TGTGCCACCAGCAGCGGGCGGCTTTACAATGAGCAGTTCTTC
CATSSGRLYNEQFF
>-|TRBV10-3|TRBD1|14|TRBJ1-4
TGTGCCATCACCCGGACAGGGTATTGGGAAAAACTGTTTTTT
CAITRTGYWEKLFF
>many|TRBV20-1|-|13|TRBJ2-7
TGCAGTGCTCAATCCGCGGGGACCTACGAGCAGTACTTC
CSAQSAGTYEQYF
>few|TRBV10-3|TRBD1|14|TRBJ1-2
TGTGCCATCAGTGAGTCGAGGGACAGGGGTGGCTACACCTTC
CAISESRDRGGYTF
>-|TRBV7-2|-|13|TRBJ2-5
TGTGCCAGCAGCCGCGGGACAGCAGAGACCCAGTACTTC
CASSRGTAETQYF
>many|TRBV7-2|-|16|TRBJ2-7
TGTGCCAGCAGCTTAGCGTTCAGGGGAGGGGGCTACGAGCAGTACTTC
CASSLAFRGGGYEQYF
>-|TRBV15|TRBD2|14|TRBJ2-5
TGTGCCACCAGCCCCCGGACTAGCTCTGCGACCCAGTACTTC
CATSPRTSSATQYF
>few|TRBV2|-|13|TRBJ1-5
TGTGCCAGCAGCTACGGGACGAATCAGCCCCAGCATTTT
CASSYGTNQPQHF
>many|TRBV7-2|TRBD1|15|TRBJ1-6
TGTGCCAGCAGCTTGCCCGGAGGGGGCAATTCACCCCTCCACTTT
CASSLPGGGNSPLHF
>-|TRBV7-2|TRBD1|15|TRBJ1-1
TGTGCCAGCAGCTTTTCAGGGGGCATGAACACCGAAGCTTTCTTT
CASSFSGGMNTEAFF
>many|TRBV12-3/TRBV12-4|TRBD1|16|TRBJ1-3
TGTGCCAGCAGTTGGGACAGGCCTAACTCTGGAAACACCATATATTTT
CASSWDRPNSGNTIYF
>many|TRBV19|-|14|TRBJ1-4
TGTGCCAGTAGTATAAACAGCGCCTCGGAAAAACTGTTTTTT
CASSINSASEKLFF
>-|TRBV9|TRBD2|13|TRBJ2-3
TGTGCCAGCGGCGGGGGGGCGGCAGATACGCAGTATTTT
CASGGGAADTQYF
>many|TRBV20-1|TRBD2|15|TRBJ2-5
TGCAGTGCTAGACCTGAGCGGGGGAGACAAGAGACCCAGTACTTC
CSARPERGRQETQYF
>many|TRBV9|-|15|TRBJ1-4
TGTGCCAGCAGCGTTGACCCGGCCCGAGGGGAAAAACTGTTTTTT
CASSVDPARGEKLFF
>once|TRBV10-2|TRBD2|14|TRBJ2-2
TGCGCCAGCAGTAGCGGGGGGGGCACCGGGGAGCTGTTTTTC
CASSSGGGTGELFF
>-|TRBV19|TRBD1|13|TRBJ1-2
TGTGCCAGTAGACGACAGGGCCGCCCCGGCTACACCTTC
CASRRQGRPGYTF
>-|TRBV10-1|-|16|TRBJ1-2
TGCGCCAGCAGTGAGTCTCGGGGCAGGGGCCCTTCAGGCTACACCTTC
CASSESRGRGPSGYTF
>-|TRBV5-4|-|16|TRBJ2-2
TGTGCCAGCAGCTTGGCCGGGGCAGGGAAGGCCGGGGAGCTGTTTTTT
CASSLAGAGKAGELFF
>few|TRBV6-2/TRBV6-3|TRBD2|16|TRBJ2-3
TGTGCCAGCAGTTCTCCGGGACTAGCGGGCTTGGATACGCAGTATTTT
CASSSPGLAGLDTQYF
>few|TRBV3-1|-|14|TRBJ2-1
TGTGCCAGCAGCCCGGGGGACTCCTACAATGAGCAGTTCTTC
CASSPGDSYNEQFF
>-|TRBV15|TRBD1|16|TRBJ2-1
TGTGCCACCAGCAGCGGACAGGGTATCGGAGAGGGTGAGCAGTTCTTC
CATSSGQGIGEGEQFF
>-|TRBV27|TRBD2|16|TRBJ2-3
TGTGCCAGCAGTAAAACCCTAGCGGGGATCACAGATACGCAGTATTTT
CASSKTLAGITDTQYF
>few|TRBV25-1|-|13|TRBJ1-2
TGTGCCAGCAGTGAGGGCCGGTCGATTGGCTACACCTTC
CASSEGRSIGYTF
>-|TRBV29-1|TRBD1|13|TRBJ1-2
TGCACCGCGGACAGGGGGCAGTTCTATGGCTACACCTTC
CTADRGQFYGYTF
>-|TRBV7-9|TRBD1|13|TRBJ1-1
TGTGCCAGCAGTCAGGACAGGGGGACTGAAGCTTTCTTT
CASSQDRGTEAFF
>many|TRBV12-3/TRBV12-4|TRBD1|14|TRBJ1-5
TGTGCCAGCAGTTCGACAGGGATGGGTCAGCCCCAGCATTTT
CASSSTGMGQPQHF
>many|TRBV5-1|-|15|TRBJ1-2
TGCGCCAGCAGCTTGGCCCAGGGAGGGACCTATGGCTACACCTTC
CASSLAQGGTYGYTF
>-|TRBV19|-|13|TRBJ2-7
TGTGCCAGTAGTATCGGCGCTAGCTCTGAGCAGTACTTC
CASSIGASSEQYF
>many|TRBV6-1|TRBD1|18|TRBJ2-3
TGTGCCAGCAGCGTCGACAGGGTATGGGTACCGCGCACAGATACGCAGTATTTT
CASSVDRVWVPRTDTQYF